Listed here are 30 T cell receptor beta chains from one sample, sequenced in a study of cytomegalovirus exposure and HLA in healthy donors. A multiplex PCR was run with 60 Vbeta primers and 13 Jbeta primers. The data were produced by immunoSEQ multiplex PCR, yet TCRdb's version contains in-frame clones alone and is incomplete. In the table there are fewer than 200,000 clones, roughly 80% of which are singletons. Input material: PBMCs. Receptor source: a female donor in good health and CMV-seronegative.

The V and J genes are TRBV9 and TRBJ1-2; tentatively, D is TRBD1 (5 bases). CDR3 length equals 14 residues. Germline CDR1 and CDR2: SGDLS and YYNGEE. V gave up 1 base and J gave up 8 bases, with 15 bases separating them. CDR3 amino acids: CASSVTGGGGGYTF. The CDR3 nucleotides read TGTGCCAGCAGCGTAACCGGGGGGGGTGGGGGCTACACCTTC.

J is TRBJ1-2 and V is TRBV15; TRBD1 might be the D (5 bases). Trimming pared 1 base from V and 4 bases from J, leaving 7 bases between. CDR1 is LNHNV, CDR2 YYDKDF, per germline (reference sequence). The CDR3 is 13 residues long. This chain's CDR3 is CATSRGGGYGYTF. For the CDR3, the DNA is TGTGCCACCAGCAGAGGGGGGGGCTATGGCTACACCTTC.

This CDR3 reads CASSFRSGATNEKLFF. The CDR3 DNA sequence: TGTGCCAGCAGCTTTCGGTCGGGTGCAACTAATGAAAAACTGTTTTTT. J is TRBJ1-4 and V is TRBV11-2; D remains ambiguous. This CDR3 comprises 16 residues. Germline lookup yields CDR1 SGHAT and CDR2 FQNNGV. V lost 3 bases and J 0 bases, leaving 11 bases between the germline ends. The full variable domain, rest sourced from reference TRBV11-2 and TRBJ1-4, is EAGVAQSPRYKIIEKRQSVAFWCNPISGHATLYWYQQILGQGPKLLIQFQNNGVVDDSQLPKDRFSAERLKGVDSTLKIQPAKLEDSAVYLCASSFRSGATNEKLFFGSGTQLSVL.

CDR3 region: CASSLGASDEQYF. CDR3 coding DNA: TGTGCCAGCAGCTTAGGGGCGTCCGACGAGCAGTACTTC. This sequence joins TRBV7-6 and TRBJ2-7; D gene unclear. V was shortened by 1 base and J by 5 bases, with 9 bases between the two germline ends. The CDR3 has 13 amino acids. Germline lookup yields CDR1 SGHVS and CDR2 FNYEAQ. The whole variable domain, remainder taken from reference TRBV7-6 and TRBJ2-7, is GAGVSQSPRYKVTKRGQDVALRCDPISGHVSLYWYRQALGQGPEFLTYFNYEAQQDKSGLPNDRFSAERPEGSISTLTIQRTEQRDSAMYRCASSLGASDEQYFGPGTRLTVT.

The V call is TRBV19, the J call TRBJ1-2; weak D call: TRBD1 (5 bases). V was cut by 5 bases and J by 5 bases, with 18 bases left in between. Looked up from germline, CDR1 is LNHDA and CDR2 is SQIVND (reference sequence). The CDR3 runs 15 residues. The CDR3 sequence: CASSPPGGVPYGYTF. The CDR3 region has the DNA TGTGCCAGTAGTCCCCCGGGGGGGGTGCCTTATGGCTACACCTTC. Based on the CDR3 plus reference TRBV19 and TRBJ1-2, the full variable domain is DGGITQSPKYLFRKEGQNVTLSCEQNLNHDAMYWYRQDPGQGLRLIYYSQIVNDFQKGDIAEGYSVSREKKESFPLTVTSAQKNPTAFYLCASSPPGGVPYGYTFGSGTRLTVV.

This chain connects TRBV27 to TRBJ2-3; 7 positions agree with TRBD1. Trimming cost V 8 bases and J 0 bases; bases outside gene matches: 8. Germline CDR1 and CDR2: MNHEY and SMNVEV (reference sequence). The CDR3 loop spans 15 amino acids. The CDR3: CASLPGTASTDTQYF. As DNA, the CDR3 is TGTGCCAGCCTCCCCGGGACAGCCAGCACAGATACGCAGTATTTT.

V is TRBV28 and J is TRBJ1-1; D perhaps matches TRBD1 (6 bases). Germline V gene data show CDR1 as MDHEN and CDR2 as SYDVKM. This CDR3 is 15 amino acids long. V was shortened by 5 bases and J by 2 bases, with 15 bases between the two germline ends. The CDR3 spells CASSLPGGGNTEAFF. For the CDR3, the DNA is TGTGCCAGCAGTCTACCCGGGGGGGGCAACACTGAAGCTTTCTTT.

The chain links TRBV4-1 to TRBJ2-7; maybe TRBD1 (6 bases). V was trimmed by 4 bases and J by 6 bases, leaving 16 bases between them. Germline CDR1 is MGHRA and CDR2 is YSYEKL. The CDR3 runs to 14 residues. Written as DNA, the CDR3 is TGCGCCAGCAGCCCCCTAACTGGACAGACCGAGCAGTACTTC. It yields the protein CASSPLTGQTEQYF.

The rearrangement uses TRBV7-8 and TRBJ1-3; D uncertain. This CDR3 is built from 15 residues. V lost 7 bases to trimming and J lost 0 bases, with 13 bases between them. The V gene's germline CDR1 is SGHVS and CDR2 FQNEAQ. CDR3 in amino acids: CASNAGDYSGNTIYF. Here the CDR3 DNA reads TGTGCCAGCAATGCAGGCGACTACTCTGGAAACACCATATATTTT.

A word on this clone: Other DNA sequences from this sample encode an identical CDR3 as well. V gene TRBV9 combines with J gene TRBJ1-2, with D perhaps TRBD1 (5 bases). V shed 2 bases and J shed 5 bases, with 10 bases lying between them. The CDR3 contains 13 residues. Germline CDR1 and CDR2: SGDLS and YYNGEE. The CDR3 nucleotides are TGTGCCAGCAGCGTTGGACGGGGGTATGGCTACACCTTC. Protein: CASSVGRGYGYTF.

The chain carries TRBV27 and TRBJ2-3, with 7 bases that match TRBD1. The CDR3 extends over 15 amino acids. V trimming: 4 bases; J trimming: 3 bases; junction bases outside the gene matches: 7. Germline lookup yields CDR1 MNHEY and CDR2 SMNVEV (reference sequence). CDR3 nucleotides: TGTGCCAGCAGTTCCACCTTGACAGGGACAGATACGCAGTATTTT. Its protein product is CASSSTLTGTDTQYF.

The rearrangement uses TRBV5-1 and TRBJ1-2, with D tentatively TRBD1 (5 bases). The CDR3 has 14 residues. CDR1 and CDR2 (germline): SGHRS, YFSETQ. The V gene lost 0 bases and the J gene lost 5 bases, with 11 bases spanning the gap. For the CDR3, the DNA is TGCGCCAGCAGCTTGGTGCAGGGAATTTATGGCTACACCTTC. Translation gives CASSLVQGIYGYTF.

This chain connects TRBV7-2 to TRBJ2-1; D ambiguous. The CDR3 totals 13 residues. V lost 1 base to trimming and J lost 4 bases, with 5 bases between them. Germline V gives CDR1 SGHTA, CDR2 FQGNSA. CDR3: CASSLDRYNEQFF. For the CDR3, the DNA is TGTGCCAGCAGCTTAGATCGGTACAATGAGCAGTTCTTC.

This chain uses TRBV7-9 with TRBJ2-5; the match to TRBD2 covers 10 bases. V shed 5 bases and J 5 bases; nucleotides not matched to a gene: 5. Looked up from germline, CDR1 is SEHNR and CDR2 is FQNEAQ (reference sequence). This CDR3 contains 14 residues. CDR3 residues: CASSITSGVETQYF. CDR3 DNA sequence: TGTGCCAGCAGCATAACTAGCGGGGTTGAGACCCAGTACTTC.

This chain uses TRBV5-1 with TRBJ2-5, with 8 bases identical to TRBD2. This CDR3 is built from 17 residues. Germline V CDR1 and CDR2: SGHRS, YFSETQ. J was trimmed by 1 base and V by 1 base; bases with no gene match: 9. The DNA for the CDR3 is TGCGCCAGCAGCTTGACGGGCAACGGGAGGGCCCAAGAGACCCAGTACTTC. Residues: CASSLTGNGRAQETQYF.

This clone was found once. This rearrangement joins TRBV27 to TRBJ2-1; 10 nucleotides align to TRBD1. Germline V gene sequence: CDR1 MNHEY, CDR2 SMNVEV (reference sequence). J gave up 6 bases and V 7 bases, and 12 bases lay outside the gene matches. This CDR3 region has 16 residues. The CDR3 sequence is CASIDRGPSWGNEQFF. CDR3 DNA: TGTGCCAGCATTGACAGGGGGCCTTCTTGGGGCAATGAGCAGTTCTTC.

This clone was observed a handful of times. The J gene is TRBJ1-1, the V gene TRBV6-1; 9 positions match TRBD1. This CDR3 is built from 14 residues. After removal of 5 bases from V and 4 bases from J, the junction contained 5 bases not matched to a gene. CDR1 MNHNS and CDR2 SASEGT come from the germline V gene. For the CDR3, the DNA is TGTGCCAGCAGTACCAGACAGGGGGGCACTGAAGCTTTCTTT. Translating gives CASSTRQGGTEAFF.

Details on this clone: The same CDR3 can be traced to other DNA sequences in this sample. The chain employs TRBV4-3 and TRBJ2-1; 7 bases map to TRBD1. The CDR3 loop spans 15 amino acids. V was pared by 1 base and J by 3 bases, with 3 bases of the junction left unmatched. Germline-derived CDR1 and CDR2 are LGHNA and YSLEER. The CDR3 DNA follows: TGCGCCAGCAGCCAAGGGCAGGGGGACTACAATGAGCAGTTCTTC. Translated: CASSQGQGDYNEQFF.

A word on this clone: One end of the junction fails to match germline, which may point to a read error. Different DNA sequences within this sample yield the same CDR3. This chain joins TRBV4-3 and TRBJ1-1; D possibly corresponds to TRBD1 (5 bases). CDR3 length equals 13 residues. Germline CDR1 reads LGHNA; CDR2 reads YSLEER. CDR3 coding DNA: TGCGCCAGCAGCCCCTCAGGGCAGACTGAGGCTTTCTTT. It translates to CASSPSGQTEAFF.

With respect to this clone: One end of the junction is discordant with germline, which a read error may explain. Different DNA sequences within this sample yield the same CDR3. The chain joins TRBV9 to TRBJ2-7; no clear D gene. CDR1 and CDR2 (germline): SGDLS, YYNGEE. This CDR3 is 12 amino acids long. The DNA for the CDR3 is TGTGCCAGCAGCCCCGGAGCCTATGAGCAGTACTTC. Its translation: CASSPGAYEQYF.

The chain employs TRBV18 and TRBJ2-2, with 7 bases fitting TRBD1. The germline gives CDR1 KGHSH, CDR2 LQKENI. V lost 8 bases, J lost 4 bases, and 13 bases stayed unmatched. The CDR3 length is 16 residues. The CDR3 protein is CASLRKGTASTGELFF. In DNA, the CDR3 is TGTGCCAGCCTGAGGAAAGGGACAGCCTCCACCGGGGAGCTGTTTTTT.

The genes are TRBV6-5 and TRBJ1-2; 7 bases are a match to TRBD1. CDR1 is MNHEY and CDR2 is SVGAGI in the germline V gene. The CDR3 extends over 15 amino acids. The V gene end was trimmed by 0 bases and the J gene end by 0 bases; junction bases not matched to a gene: 1. This chain's CDR3 is CASSYSGTANYGYTF. The CDR3 coding sequence is TGTGCCAGCAGTTACTCGGGGACAGCTAACTATGGCTACACCTTC.

This clone turned up a few times. This chain uses TRBV6-1 with TRBJ2-6; D is possibly TRBD2 (5 bases). Germline CDR1 is MNHNS and CDR2 is SASEGT. V shed 3 bases and J shed 2 bases, with 8 bases lying between them. CDR3 length: 15 residues. The CDR3 is CASSDDGTGANVLTF. CDR3 DNA sequence: TGTGCCAGCAGTGATGACGGGACTGGGGCCAACGTCCTGACTTTC.

The V call is TRBV6-5, the J call TRBJ2-1; 9 nucleotides line up with TRBD2. The germline V gene encodes CDR1 MNHEY and CDR2 SVGAGI. With V trimmed by 6 bases and J by 9 bases, 12 bases remained unmatched. The CDR3 is 15 amino acids. The CDR3 protein is CASSRSGSRVGEQFF. The DNA of the CDR3 is TGTGCCAGCAGCCGTAGCGGGAGCCGAGTCGGTGAGCAGTTCTTC.

The chain has TRBV4-3 and TRBJ2-7; 7 bases agree with TRBD2. V shed 4 bases, J shed 3 bases, and the junction held 9 bases outside the gene matches. Germline V lookup: CDR1 LGHNA, CDR2 YSLEER. The CDR3 is made up of 15 amino acids. This CDR3 reads CASSLLGASGYEQYF. Written as DNA, the CDR3 is TGCGCCAGCAGCCTTTTAGGGGCTAGCGGCTACGAGCAGTACTTC.

There are a few counts of this clone. This chain uses TRBV7-2 with TRBJ2-7, with 9 bases aligning to TRBD2. The CDR3 runs to 17 residues. Germline lookup yields CDR1 SGHTA and CDR2 FQGNSA. With V trimmed by 1 base and J by 1 base, 8 bases remained unmatched. CDR3 sequence reads: CASSLGLAGAGSYEQYF. CDR3 coding DNA: TGTGCCAGCAGCTTAGGGTTAGCGGGAGCGGGGTCCTACGAGCAGTACTTC.

This chain joins TRBV25-1 and TRBJ2-3; D is perhaps TRBD2 (6 bases). CDR3 size: 13 residues. Trimming stripped 3 bases from V and 6 bases from J, with 10 bases between. CDR1 and CDR2 from the germline V gene are MGHDK and SYGVNS. The CDR3 loop is CASSEIRGDTQYF. The CDR3, as DNA: TGTGCCAGCAGTGAGATTCGGGGGGATACGCAGTATTTT.

The chain uses TRBV4-3 and TRBJ2-7; D perhaps matches TRBD1 (5 bases). This CDR3 is built from 15 residues. Germline CDR1 reads LGHNA; CDR2 reads YSLEER. V was pared by 1 base and J by 2 bases, with 12 bases between. This CDR3 is CASSQGEAGTYEQYF. DNA for the CDR3: TGCGCCAGCAGCCAAGGGGAAGCAGGGACCTACGAGCAGTACTTC.

Only a few counts were recorded for this clone. The J gene is TRBJ1-2, the V gene TRBV4-2; 7 bases agree with TRBD1. CDR3 size: 12 residues. After removal of 2 bases from V and 14 bases from J, the junction contained 8 bases not matched to a gene. Germline V gene lookup returns CDR1 LGHNA and CDR2 YNFKEQ. In DNA form, the CDR3 reads TGTGCCAGCAGCCAACCCCTGACAGGGAAAACCTTC. Its protein is CASSQPLTGKTF.

V is TRBV28 and J is TRBJ2-1; 8 bases agree with TRBD2. CDR1 MDHEN and CDR2 SYDVKM come from the germline V gene. The CDR3 contains 14 residues. Trimming took 3 bases from V and 7 from J; bases not matched to a gene: 5. As DNA, the CDR3 is TGTGCCAGCAGTTTGGTAGCGGGGCGGAATGAGCAGTTCTTC. Amino acid sequence: CASSLVAGRNEQFF.